The sample holds many counts of the clone carrying this TCR beta chain. What it binds is not known. Trimming cost V 6 bases and J 3 bases, with 14 bases left between them. The CDR3 is 13 amino acids. Germline V lookup: CDR1 DFQATT, CDR2 SNEGSKA (reference sequence). The data are from a study of breast tumors, draining lymph nodes, adjacent tissues. Breast cancer patients provided tissue from their axillary draining lymph nodes. MiXCR, applied by TCRdb to the multiplex PCR reads, yields one record per CDR3 protein. In the table there are fewer than 85,000 distinct CDR3 sequences, roughly 20% of which are singletons. Study-wide results and caveats: Tumor and nontumor repertoires were significantly more similar in luminal-like than in basal-like breast cancer. Tumor repertoires ranked between lymph nodes and nontumor tissue in diversity, with V and J gene preferences. The data were judged consistent with most tumor T cells coming from lymph node and expanding in tumor.

This TCR came from a female donor with breast cancer. Some clones in this sample may be carry-over from other donors' samples. Input material: axillary lymph node tissue. The chain combines TRBV20-1 with TRBJ1-2; D gene uncertain. This CDR3 reads CSADPGIHYGYTF. The CDR3 bases are TGCAGTGCGGACCCGGGGATTCACTATGGCTACACCTTC.